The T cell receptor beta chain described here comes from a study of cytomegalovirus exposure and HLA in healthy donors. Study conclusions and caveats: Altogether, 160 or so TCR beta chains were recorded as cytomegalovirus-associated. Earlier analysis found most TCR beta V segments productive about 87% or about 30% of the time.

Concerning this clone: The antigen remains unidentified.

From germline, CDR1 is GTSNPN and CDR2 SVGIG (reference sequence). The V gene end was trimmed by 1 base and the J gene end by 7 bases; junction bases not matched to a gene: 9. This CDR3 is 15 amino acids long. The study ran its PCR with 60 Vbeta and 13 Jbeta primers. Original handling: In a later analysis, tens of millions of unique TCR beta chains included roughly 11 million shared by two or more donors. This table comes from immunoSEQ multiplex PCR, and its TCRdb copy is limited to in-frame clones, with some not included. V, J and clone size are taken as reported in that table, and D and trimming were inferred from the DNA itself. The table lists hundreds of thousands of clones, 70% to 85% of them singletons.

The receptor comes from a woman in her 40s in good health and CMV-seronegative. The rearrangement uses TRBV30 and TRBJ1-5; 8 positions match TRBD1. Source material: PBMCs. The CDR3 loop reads CAWSEGQGAWQPQHF. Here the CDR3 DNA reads TGTGCCTGGAGTGAAGGGCAGGGGGCATGGCAGCCCCAGCATTTT.